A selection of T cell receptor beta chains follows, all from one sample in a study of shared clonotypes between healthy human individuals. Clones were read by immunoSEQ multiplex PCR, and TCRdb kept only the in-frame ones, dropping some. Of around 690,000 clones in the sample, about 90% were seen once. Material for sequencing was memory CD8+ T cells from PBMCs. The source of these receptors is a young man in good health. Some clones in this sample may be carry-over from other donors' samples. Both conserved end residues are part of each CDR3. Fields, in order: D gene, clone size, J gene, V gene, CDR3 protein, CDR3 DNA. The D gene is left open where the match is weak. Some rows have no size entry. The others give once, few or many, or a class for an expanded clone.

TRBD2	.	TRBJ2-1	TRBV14	CASRGAGEREQFF	TGTGCCAGCAGGGGAGCGGGAGAGAGGGAGCAGTTCTTC
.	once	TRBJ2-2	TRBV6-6	CASSPAGGELFF	TGTGCCAGCAGCCCCGCCGGCGGGGAGCTGTTTTTT
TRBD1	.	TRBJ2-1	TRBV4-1	CASSQVRTGDNEQFF	TGCGCCAGCAGCCAAGTCCGGACAGGGGACAATGAGCAGTTCTTC
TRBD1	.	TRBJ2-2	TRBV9	CASSVDGQGRTGELFF	TGTGCCAGCAGCGTCGACGGACAGGGGCGGACCGGGGAGCTGTTTTTT
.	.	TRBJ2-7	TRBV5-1	CASSLAGYYEQYF	TGCGCCAGCAGCTTGGCGGGTTACTACGAGCAGTACTTC
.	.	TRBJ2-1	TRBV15	CATSRAYSGSYNEQFF	TGTGCCACCAGCAGAGCTTACAGCGGATCCTACAATGAGCAGTTCTTC
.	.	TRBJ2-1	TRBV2	CASSDYGGDEQFF	TGTGCCAGCAGTGATTACGGGGGCGATGAGCAGTTCTTC
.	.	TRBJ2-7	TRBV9	CASSDSSNSRAYEQYF	TGTGCCAGCAGTGATTCGAGTAACTCCCGCGCCTACGAGCAGTACTTC
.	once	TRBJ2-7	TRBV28	CASSAAFVQGDYEQYF	TGTGCCAGCAGTGCGGCTTTTGTACAGGGAGACTACGAGCAGTACTTC
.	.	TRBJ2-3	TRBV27	CASSLQLISTQYF	TGTGCCAGCAGTTTACAACTAATCTCTACGCAGTATTTT
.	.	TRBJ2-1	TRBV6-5	CASSYPLSGEQFF	TGTGCCAGCAGTTACCCCCTATCCGGTGAGCAGTTCTTC
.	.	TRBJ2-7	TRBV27	CASSLSPLAVSFHEQYF	TGTGCCAGCAGTTTATCCCCCTTAGCGGTTAGTTTCCACGAGCAGTACTTC
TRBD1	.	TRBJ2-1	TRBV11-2	CASSNRGFHEQFF	TGTGCCAGCAGCAACAGGGGGTTTCATGAGCAGTTCTTC
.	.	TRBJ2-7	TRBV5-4	CASSSGPYEQYF	TGTGCCAGCAGTTCAGGTCCCTACGAGCAGTACTTC
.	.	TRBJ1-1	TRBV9	CASSVSGETEAFF	TGTGCCAGCAGCGTATCAGGGGAGACTGAAGCTTTCTTT